This T cell receptor (beta chain) was obtained from a study of identical twins. A single count supports this clonotype. A universal primer site arose from template switching, and cDNA bore unique molecular identifiers. TCRdb independently ran MiXCR on the 5' RACE reads; one entry per CDR3 protein. Here the sample spans hundreds of thousands of distinct CDR3 sequences, more than 9% being singletons. V lost 4 bases, J lost 2 bases, and 22 bases lay in between. This CDR3 contains 17 residues. Germline CDR1 reads SGHRS; CDR2 reads YFSETQ. This sample also belongs to another study, concerning yellow fever vaccine responses in identical twins.

The gene calls are TRBV5-1 and TRBJ2-7; TRBD1 or TRBD2 may be the D gene (5 bases each). Sequenced: PBMCs. The receptor's source is a young woman in good health. The CDR3, as DNA: TGCGCCAGCAGCCCCGGGGCAGTAGTGGGGAAGACCTACGAGCAGTACGTC. Translated: CASSPGAVVGKTYEQYV.